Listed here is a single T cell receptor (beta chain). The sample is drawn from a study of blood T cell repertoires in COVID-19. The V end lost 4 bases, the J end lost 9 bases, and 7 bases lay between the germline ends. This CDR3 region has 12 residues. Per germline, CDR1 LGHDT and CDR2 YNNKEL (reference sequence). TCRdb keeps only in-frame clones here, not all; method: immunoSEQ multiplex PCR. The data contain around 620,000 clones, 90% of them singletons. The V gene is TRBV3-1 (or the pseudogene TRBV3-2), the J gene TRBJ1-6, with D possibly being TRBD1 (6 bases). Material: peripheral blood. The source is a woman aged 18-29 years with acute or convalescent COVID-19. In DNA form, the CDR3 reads TGTGCCAGCAGCCGACAGGTTTCACCCCTCCACTTT. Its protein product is CASSRQVSPLHF.